This TCR beta chain was sequenced during a study of control samples from healthy donors and cancer patients (dated by TCRdb to about 2020). Preparation of the library involved the immunoSEQ multiplex PCR assay. Not all clones reach the TCRdb copy of this immuneACCESS table, which keeps in-frame sequences only. Checked studies attribute under half of the gap to unresolved V genes and leave the rest unexplained. The sample records around 130,000 clones, roughly 90% of which are singletons. Together, the top ten hold roughly 43% of the sample. The CDR3 covers 16 residues, taking in both the cysteine and the phenylalanine. Only the CDR3 DNA is retained, 48 bases long and in frame from the first base. Here V drops 2 bases and J drops 5 bases, and the junction holds 13 bases not matched to any gene. Via the germline V gene (reference sequence), CDR1 is GTSNPN and CDR2 SVGIG. Concerning this clone: Its antigen is currently not known. Base-call qualities are not available, and no considerably larger clone is one nucleotide away.

Sequencing input: blood. This receptor was taken from a man aged 50-60 years in good health. This chain is built from TRBV30 and TRBJ1-1; TRBD1 matches 8 bases in the middle. The CDR3 here reads CAWSKSPGQGRTEAFF. The nucleotide sequence reads as follows: TGTGCCTGGAGTAAAAGCCCCGGACAGGGCAGGACTGAAGCTTTCTTT.